This T cell receptor (beta chain) was recovered during a study of immune evolution from preneoplasia to lung adenocarcinoma. Turning to the study itself: HLA loss of heterozygosity: 7% AIS, over 12% MIA, over 25% ADC, none AAH. Whole-study findings and limits: Normal lung had the highest top T cell clone frequencies.

Measured with immunoSEQ multiplex PCR; TCRdb has only the in-frame clones, and not every one. Of 39,000 or so clones detected, over 75% appear once; the ten largest clones hold around 4.6%. Patients had resection in Japan or China between the mid-2010s and the late 2010s. Macro-dissection enriched premalignant or tumor cells before nucleic acid extraction. This clone was found a few times. Its antigen is unknown. This CDR3 region has 13 residues. The germline V gene encodes CDR1 SGHAT and CDR2 FQNNGV. Trimming cost V 6 bases and J 7 bases; bases outside gene matches: 6. The chain has TRBV11-2 and TRBJ2-7, with 10 bases lining up with TRBD2. The source is a person between 55 and 69 years old with lung adenocarcinoma. The specimen sequenced was FFPE invasive lung adenocarcinoma tissue. The CDR3 protein is CASRTSGFGEQYF. The CDR3 region has the DNA TGTGCCAGCAGGACTAGCGGGTTTGGAGAGCAGTACTTC. The whole variable domain, filled in from reference TRBV11-2 and TRBJ2-7, reads EAGVAQSPRYKIIEKRQSVAFWCNPISGHATLYWYQQILGQGPKLLIQFQNNGVVDDSQLPKDRFSAERLKGVDSTLKIQPAKLEDSAVYLCASRTSGFGEQYFGPGTRLTVT.